These T cell receptor beta chains were read from a single sample in a study of T cells in Graves' hyperthyroidism and ophthalmopathy. TCRdb re-called the multiplex PCR reads with MiXCR, one entry per CDR3 protein. The sample lists more than 600,000 distinct CDR3 sequences, 16% occurring once. Sequences were obtained from blood. These receptors were obtained from a man aged 18 to 30 with Graves' hyperthyroidism. The conserved cysteine and the conserved F or W are not part of the CDR3 here. Each record gives: J gene, V gene, CDR3 protein.

J gene: TRBJ1-1; V gene: TRBV7-9; CDR3 protein: ASSLWLRGMNTEAF
J gene: TRBJ2-7; V gene: TRBV10-3; CDR3 protein: AISELAGGISYEQY
J gene: TRBJ2-7; V gene: TRBV6-1; CDR3 protein: ASSAYRDPTYEQY
J gene: TRBJ1-6; V gene: TRBV6-1; CDR3 protein: ASSPLSKAPLH
J gene: TRBJ2-7; V gene: TRBV20-1; CDR3 protein: SASDNTEHEQY
J gene: TRBJ2-1; V gene: TRBV20-1; CDR3 protein: SARKVAYNEQF
J gene: TRBJ2-7; V gene: TRBV20-1; CDR3 protein: SARDGSKYEQY
J gene: TRBJ2-7; V gene: TRBV3-1; CDR3 protein: ASSQGVSGGKQY
J gene: TRBJ1-5; V gene: TRBV4-3; CDR3 protein: ASSQEQNGPQH
J gene: TRBJ2-1; V gene: TRBV4-1; CDR3 protein: ASSQPGVSSYNEQF
J gene: TRBJ2-7; V gene: TRBV6-2/TRBV6-3; CDR3 protein: ASSPGRVASYEQY
J gene: TRBJ2-1; V gene: TRBV20-1; CDR3 protein: SALSISNEQF
J gene: TRBJ1-2; V gene: TRBV6-1; CDR3 protein: ASSETVANYGYT
J gene: TRBJ1-2; V gene: TRBV29-1; CDR3 protein: SVSPTALNYGYT
J gene: TRBJ2-3; V gene: TRBV7-2; CDR3 protein: ASSPGLAGTIGDTQY
J gene: TRBJ1-6; V gene: TRBV6-6; CDR3 protein: ASSYSGARVSPLH
J gene: TRBJ2-7; V gene: TRBV7-9; CDR3 protein: ASSATGGGYEQY
J gene: TRBJ2-7; V gene: TRBV18; CDR3 protein: ASSVTGGAGEQY
J gene: TRBJ2-5; V gene: TRBV28; CDR3 protein: ASSLDLQETQY
J gene: TRBJ2-2; V gene: TRBV12-3/TRBV12-4; CDR3 protein: ASSLWGNTGELF
J gene: TRBJ2-1; V gene: TRBV5-5; CDR3 protein: ASIESRVGDNEQF
J gene: TRBJ1-1; V gene: TRBV20-1; CDR3 protein: SARATNRGWTEAF
J gene: TRBJ2-7; V gene: TRBV25-1; CDR3 protein: ASSGRRGDGVNEQY
J gene: TRBJ2-1; V gene: TRBV20-1; CDR3 protein: SAPYGGKGYEQF
J gene: TRBJ2-7; V gene: TRBV6-5; CDR3 protein: ASSYRGVSYEQY
J gene: TRBJ2-1; V gene: TRBV25-1; CDR3 protein: ASTGTGRYNEQF
J gene: TRBJ2-7; V gene: TRBV28; CDR3 protein: ASSREVSGEQY
J gene: TRBJ2-1; V gene: TRBV4-1; CDR3 protein: ASSPRPGDPISYNEQF
J gene: TRBJ2-7; V gene: TRBV7-2; CDR3 protein: ASSRTSGVSYEQY
J gene: TRBJ2-1; V gene: TRBV12-3/TRBV12-4; CDR3 protein: ASSYGSPRNEQF
J gene: TRBJ2-5; V gene: TRBV25-1; CDR3 protein: ASSEPGATFWETQY
J gene: TRBJ2-1; V gene: TRBV2; CDR3 protein: ASNEGLAGGRSYNEQF
J gene: TRBJ2-1; V gene: TRBV2; CDR3 protein: ASSSDASYNEQF
J gene: TRBJ2-1; V gene: TRBV20-1; CDR3 protein: SASIDDSFNEQF
J gene: TRBJ2-7; V gene: TRBV12-3/TRBV12-4; CDR3 protein: ASSSRGEQY
J gene: TRBJ1-5; V gene: TRBV4-1; CDR3 protein: ASDVGGQGDQPQH
J gene: TRBJ2-3; V gene: TRBV4-1; CDR3 protein: ASSQESGSTWQDTQY
J gene: TRBJ2-1; V gene: TRBV20-1; CDR3 protein: SARDTRLAGGNEQF
J gene: TRBJ2-1; V gene: TRBV7-2; CDR3 protein: ASSRPLAGVGNEQF
J gene: TRBJ1-6; V gene: TRBV12-3/TRBV12-4; CDR3 protein: ASSFSRGGNSPLH
J gene: TRBJ1-1; V gene: TRBV10-1; CDR3 protein: ASSAQLGKTEAF
J gene: TRBJ2-2; V gene: TRBV28; CDR3 protein: ASNYPGLAGGGWSANTGELF
J gene: TRBJ2-7; V gene: TRBV11-2; CDR3 protein: ASSGGGPGSYEQY
J gene: TRBJ2-7; V gene: TRBV6-2/TRBV6-3; CDR3 protein: ASRGLAGGYEQY
J gene: TRBJ1-1; V gene: TRBV12-3/TRBV12-4; CDR3 protein: ASSVPGQGVTEAF
J gene: TRBJ2-5; V gene: TRBV7-9; CDR3 protein: ASSSPGQSQETQY
J gene: TRBJ2-2; V gene: TRBV27; CDR3 protein: ASSLKAGAGELF
J gene: TRBJ2-1; V gene: TRBV5-1; CDR3 protein: ASSLGVGGAYNEQF
J gene: TRBJ2-1; V gene: TRBV20-1; CDR3 protein: SARALVLISYNEQF
J gene: TRBJ2-4; V gene: TRBV7-9; CDR3 protein: ASSLSGRGHIQY